This T cell receptor beta chain was found in a study of cytomegalovirus exposure and HLA in healthy donors. About the research overall: The 120 validation repertoires used the same platform as the approximately 700 first-cohort repertoires (as reported by a later analysis). General study results and limits: TCR beta chains numbering roughly 150 were designated cytomegalovirus-associated. In vitro, three CMV-associated chains proved specific for CMV antigens.

This clone was counted between two and nine times. Its target is unknown. Repertoires were generated with immunoSEQ multiplex PCR, while TCRdb's copy carries only in-frame clones and drops some. The data hold 350,000 or so clones, with 70% to 90% observed a single time. The CDR3 is made up of 12 amino acids. The J segment lost 13 bases and the V segment lost 6 bases, leaving 11 bases of the junction unmatched. CDR1 is MDHEN and CDR2 is SYDVKM in the germline V gene. Material: PBMCs. This TCR came from a woman between 18 and 30 years old in good health and CMV-seronegative. This chain joins TRBV28 and TRBJ1-2; the match to TRBD1 covers 7 bases. DNA for the CDR3: TGTGCCAGCAGCGACAGGGTTATGAAGTCCACCTTC. This translates into CASSDRVMKSTF.